A single sample gave rise to the 10 T cell receptor beta chains below, sequenced in a study of cytomegalovirus exposure and HLA in healthy donors. Use of 60 Vbeta and 13 Jbeta primers characterized the PCR. Sequenced by immunoSEQ multiplex PCR; TCRdb stores in-frame clones only, minus some. The sample includes more than 85,000 clones. Sequencing was carried out using PBMCs. The receptors originated from a girl aged 5-17 years in good health and CMV-seropositive.

J is TRBJ2-7 and V is TRBV19, with TRBD1 matching 7 bases. The trim removed 5 bases at V and 2 bases at J, leaving 6 bases unmatched. The CDR3 covers 14 residues. CDR1 and CDR2 (germline): LNHDA, SQIVND (reference sequence). This CDR3 is CASSPRDSAYEQYV. For the CDR3, the DNA is TGTGCCAGTAGTCCTCGGGACAGCGCCTACGAGCAGTACGTC.

The chain recombines TRBV27 with TRBJ1-2; 7 nucleotides line up with TRBD1. The CDR3 covers 13 residues. Trimming at V came to 6 bases and at J to 2 bases, leaving 3 bases not matched to a gene. Germline loops: CDR1 MNHEY, CDR2 SMNVEV (reference sequence). CDR3 residues: CASRPQGNYGYTF. For the CDR3, the DNA is TGTGCCAGCAGGCCACAGGGGAACTATGGCTACACCTTC.

The chain recombines TRBV18 with TRBJ1-2, with TRBD1 matching over 10 bases. The V segment lost 5 bases and the J segment 3 bases; nucleotides outside the gene matches: 3. The CDR3 is made up of 14 amino acids. Germline-derived CDR1 and CDR2 are KGHSH and LQKENI. The CDR3 loop reads CASSRDRGYYGYTF. The CDR3 DNA follows: TGTGCCAGCTCAAGGGACAGGGGATACTATGGCTACACCTTC.

The chain couples TRBV4-3 to TRBJ1-3; 9 bases fit TRBD1. Germline V gene data show CDR1 as LGHNA and CDR2 as YSLEER. CDR3 length: 16 amino acids. V was pared by 3 bases and J by 0 bases, with 3 bases of the junction left unmatched. The CDR3 is CASSQGTGRSGNTIYF. Written as DNA, the CDR3 is TGCGCCAGCAGCCAGGGGACAGGGCGCTCTGGAAACACCATATATTTT.

The chain has TRBV10-2 and TRBJ2-2; TRBD2 matches 12 bases. The length of the CDR3 is 18 residues. The V gene end was trimmed by 6 bases and the J gene end by 0 bases; junction bases not matched to a gene: 8. Germline values: CDR1 WSHSY, CDR2 SAAADI. CDR3 in amino acids: CASRRASGGAPNTGELFF. The DNA of the CDR3 is TGCGCCAGCAGGAGGGCTAGCGGGGGGGCCCCGAACACCGGGGAGCTGTTTTTT.

The rearrangement joins TRBV5-1 to TRBJ1-1; D perhaps matches TRBD1 (6 bases). Looked up from germline, CDR1 is SGHRS and CDR2 is YFSETQ. The V gene lost 4 bases and the J gene lost 4 bases, with 14 bases spanning the gap. The CDR3 extends over 14 amino acids. CDR3 DNA sequence: TGCGCCAGCAGCCCCATCCAGGGGAGCACTGAAGCTTTCTTT. It encodes CASSPIQGSTEAFF.

The rearrangement joins TRBV4-3 to TRBJ2-1; 12 nucleotides line up with TRBD2. The V segment lost 0 bases and the J segment 6 bases; nucleotides outside the gene matches: 6. The length of the CDR3 is 17 residues. CDR1 and CDR2 from the germline V gene are LGHNA and YSLEER. CDR3 coding DNA: TGCGCCAGCAGCCAAGACGGGGCTAGCGGGGGGGTCAATGAGCAGTTCTTC. This codes for CASSQDGASGGVNEQFF.

In DNA form, the CDR3 reads TGCAGCGTTGAAGTTTGGCTAGCGGGATTGAACACCGGGGAGCTGTTTTTT. Amino acid sequence: CSVEVWLAGLNTGELFF. The chain is built from TRBV29-1 and TRBJ2-2, with 9 nucleotides matching TRBD2. CDR3 length equals 17 residues. The V gene end was trimmed by 1 base and the J gene end by 1 base; junction bases not matched to a gene: 7. Germline CDR1 reads SQVTM; CDR2 reads ANQGSEA.

The V call is TRBV27, the J call TRBJ1-5; no clear D gene. The CDR3 is 12 amino acids. Germline V gene data show CDR1 as MNHEY and CDR2 as SMNVEV (reference sequence). V lost 4 bases to trimming and J lost 4 bases, with 5 bases between them. The CDR3 is CASSSKNQPQHF. DNA for the CDR3: TGTGCCAGCAGTTCCAAAAATCAGCCCCAGCATTTT.

The rearrangement joins TRBV6-6 to TRBJ1-1; a possible D gene is TRBD1 (5 bases). CDR1 MNHNY and CDR2 SVGAGI come from the germline V gene (reference sequence). This CDR3 contains 16 residues. V lost 0 bases and J 1 base, leaving 12 bases between the germline ends. The CDR3 DNA reads TGTGCCAGCAGTTACTCGAATTGGGGCGCGAACACTGAAGCTTTCTTT. Its protein product is CASSYSNWGANTEAFF.